A single sample is the source of the 23 T cell receptor beta chains below, sequenced in a study of T cell responses to AZD1222 COVID-19 vaccine. The assay was immunoSEQ multiplex PCR, and TCRdb's table has in-frame clones only and misses some. The table shows under 100,000 clones, with 65% to 90% occurring only once. Sequenced material: peripheral blood, taken on day 0 of AZD1222 vaccination. These receptors were obtained from an adult in good health.

The rearrangement uses TRBV11-3 and TRBJ2-3; D may be TRBD2 (6 bases). V shed 3 bases and J shed 6 bases, with 10 bases lying between them. The CDR3 covers 13 residues. Germline CDR1 and CDR2: SGHNT and YENEEA. The CDR3 bases are TGTGCCAGCAGCTTCTCGGGAGTGGATACGCAGTATTTT. Protein sequence: CASSFSGVDTQYF.

The J gene is TRBJ2-2, the V gene TRBV5-1, with a weak D call TRBD1 (5 bases). CDR3 length: 15 residues. From germline, CDR1 is SGHRS and CDR2 YFSETQ. V lost 0 bases to trimming and J lost 4 bases, with 10 bases between them. Here the CDR3 DNA reads TGCGCCAGCAGCTTGGGGGCAGGGCGCACCGGGGAGCTGTTTTTT. This translates into CASSLGAGRTGELFF.

The chain combines TRBV7-8 with TRBJ2-1; maybe TRBD1 (6 bases). CDR3 length equals 12 residues. Per germline, CDR1 SGHVS and CDR2 FQNEAQ. Trimming took off 4 bases at V and 5 bases at J, with 6 bases between the two ends. The CDR3 spells CASSSGDNEQFF. The CDR3 DNA sequence: TGTGCCAGCAGCTCAGGGGACAATGAGCAGTTCTTC.

This chain links TRBV7-2 with TRBJ2-2; possible D gene TRBD2, 6 bases. Trimming took off 2 bases at V and 6 bases at J, with 19 bases between the two ends. The CDR3 extends over 17 amino acids. Germline V gives CDR1 SGHTA, CDR2 FQGNSA. DNA for the CDR3: TGTGCCAGCAGCTTACGTCTTTCTAGCGTAGACCCCGGGGAGCTGTTTTTT. Amino acid sequence: CASSLRLSSVDPGELFF.

The table lists this clone with a count of one. The chain has TRBV2 and TRBJ1-5; possible D gene TRBD1, 6 bases. Trimming removed 6 bases from V and 5 bases from J, with 11 bases in between. Germline V gene data show CDR1 as SNHLY and CDR2 as FYNNEI. This CDR3 comprises 13 residues. DNA for the CDR3: TGTGCCAGCAGAGACAACAGGGATCAGCCCCAGCATTTT. This sequence encodes CASRDNRDQPQHF.

This clone occurred a few times. CDR3 nucleotide sequence: TGTGCCAGCAGCGTCGGTTGGGGGCCGCGTGATGAGCAGTTCTTC. Its translation: CASSVGWGPRDEQFF. V usage is TRBV9 and J usage is TRBJ2-1; perhaps TRBD1 as D (6 bases). Germline assignment: CDR1 SGDLS and CDR2 YYNGEE. V was trimmed by 2 bases and J by 8 bases, leaving 17 bases between them. The CDR3 length is 15 residues. Full variable domain (rest looked up from reference TRBV9 and TRBJ2-1): DSGVTQTPKHLITATGQRVTLRCSPRSGDLSVYWYQQSLDQGLQFLIQYYNGEERAKGNILERFSAQQFPDLHSELNLSSLELGDSALYFCASSVGWGPRDEQFFGPGTRLTVL.

In this sample, this clone turned up once. The genes are TRBV10-3 and TRBJ2-2; TRBD2 agrees at 9 bases. Germline V gives CDR1 ENHRY, CDR2 SYGVKD. CDR3 length: 20 residues. V lost 3 bases and J lost 0; bases outside the gene matches: 14. CDR3 loop: CAISDPGLAVTFANTGELFF. DNA of the CDR3: TGTGCCATCAGTGACCCGGGACTAGCCGTGACCTTCGCGAACACCGGGGAGCTGTTTTTT.

The rearrangement links TRBV10-1 to TRBJ2-7; the match to TRBD2 covers 13 bases. CDR1 and CDR2 (germline): WNHNN, SYGVQD (reference sequence). CDR3 length: 21 residues. J lost 0 bases, V lost 11 bases, and 25 bases had no gene match. The CDR3 DNA sequence: TGCGCCGCCCTAACGAAACTCCGGGGACTAGCGGGAACATGGAGCTCCTACGAGCAGTACTTC. Protein sequence: CAALTKLRGLAGTWSSYEQYF.

The chain recombines TRBV11-3 with TRBJ2-1; the D gene is possibly TRBD2 (6 bases). The germline V gene has CDR1 SGHNT and CDR2 YENEEA. The CDR3 totals 15 residues. The ends were cut back, 3 bases at V and 6 bases at J, with 15 bases in the middle. CDR3 sequence reads: CASSFSQGRPNEQFF. Written as DNA, the CDR3 is TGTGCCAGCAGCTTCTCCCAAGGGAGGCCCAATGAGCAGTTCTTC.

The rearrangement joins TRBV18 to TRBJ1-1; D unclear. The germline V gene encodes CDR1 KGHSH and CDR2 LQKENI. The CDR3 sequence is 13 residues long. The germline V and J ends were trimmed by 1 base and 1 base, with 4 bases remaining between them. The CDR3 spells CASSPRGNTEAFF. CDR3 nucleotides: TGTGCCAGCTCACCACGGGGGAACACTGAAGCTTTCTTT.

The sample holds one count of this clone. CDR3 nucleotides: TGTGCCAGCGTAGGGAGTCGCGCCGCAAAGGAGGGGGCGCGGGAGGACGAGCAGTACTTC. This gives the protein CASVGSRAAKEGAREDEQYF. The V call is TRBV21-1, the J call TRBJ2-7; TRBD2, the table's D call, was not compared with the DNA. TRBV21-1 is designated a pseudogene. This CDR3 spans 20 amino acids.

The chain links TRBV5-1 to TRBJ2-7, with D hard to call. The CDR3 is made up of 14 amino acids. V dropped 2 bases and J dropped 0 bases, with 9 bases sitting between them. CDR1 and CDR2 from the germline V gene are SGHRS and YFSETQ. This CDR3 reads CASSFGGGSYEQYF. DNA of the CDR3: TGCGCCAGCAGCTTCGGCGGCGGCTCCTACGAGCAGTACTTC.

V usage is TRBV12-5 and J usage is TRBJ1-5; TRBD1 agrees at 10 bases. CDR3 length equals 14 residues. Germline CDR1 is LGHNT and CDR2 is FRNRAP. Trimming cost V 4 bases and J 6 bases; bases outside gene matches: 3. CDR3 amino acids: CASGSDRGIQPQHF. For the CDR3, the DNA is TGTGCTAGTGGTTCGGACAGGGGGATTCAGCCCCAGCATTTT. The variable domain in full, completed from reference TRBV12-5 and TRBJ1-5, reads DARVTQTPRHKVTEMGQEVTMRCQPILGHNTVFWYRQTMMQGLELLAYFRNRAPLDDSGMPKDRFSAEMPDATLATLKIQPSEPRDSAVYFCASGSDRGIQPQHFGDGTRLSIL.

V is TRBV30 and J is TRBJ1-2, with 9 bases fitting TRBD1. CDR1 is GTSNPN, CDR2 SVGIG, per germline (reference sequence). The CDR3 has 13 residues. The V and J ends lost 7 bases and 4 bases, in that order; junction bases with no gene match: 7. CDR3 DNA sequence: TGTGCCTCGAGACAGGGGGTGACCTATGGCTACACCTTC. It translates to CASRQGVTYGYTF.

This clone was counted between two and nine times. DNA of the CDR3: TGTGCCAGCAGCACCAGGGGGCGGGGCGGGGAGCTGTTTTTT. Protein sequence: CASSTRGRGGELFF. This chain joins TRBV11-2 and TRBJ2-2; 8 positions agree with TRBD1. V lost 5 bases and J lost 7; bases outside the gene matches: 6. Germline CDR1 reads SGHAT; CDR2 reads FQNNGV. The CDR3 sequence is 14 residues long.

V usage is TRBV25-1 and J usage is TRBJ1-4, with no clear D. CDR1 is MGHDK, CDR2 SYGVNS, per germline. Trimming removed 6 bases at V and 3 bases at J, with 14 bases between. The length of the CDR3 is 15 residues. The CDR3 sequence: CASSQGQSPNEKLFF. The CDR3 DNA reads as TGTGCCAGCAGCCAAGGGCAGTCCCCTAATGAAAAACTGTTTTTT. Full variable domain (missing parts from reference TRBV25-1 and TRBJ1-4): EADIYQTPRYLVIGTGKKITLECSQTMGHDKMYWYQQDPGMELHLIHYSYGVNSTEKGDLSSESTVSRIRTEHFPLTLESARPSHTSQYLCASSQGQSPNEKLFFGSGTQLSVL.

The chain carries TRBV28 and TRBJ2-3, with a weak D call TRBD2 (5 bases). CDR3 length: 13 amino acids. Germline V gene sequence: CDR1 MDHEN, CDR2 SYDVKM. Trimming removed 6 bases at V and 0 bases at J, with 7 bases between. The CDR3 region has the DNA TGTGCCAGCAGGCTAGCTAGCACAGATACGCAGTATTTT. It codes for CASRLASTDTQYF.

The chain carries TRBV4-3 and TRBJ2-1; 11 bases are a match to TRBD2. The V gene's germline CDR1 is LGHNA and CDR2 YSLEER. V dropped 4 bases and J dropped 8; count of bases not matched to a gene: 7. This CDR3 comprises 15 residues. The CDR3 is CASSPSSGRIDEQFF. The DNA for the CDR3 is TGCGCCAGCAGCCCCTCTAGCGGGAGGATCGATGAGCAGTTCTTC.

V gene TRBV28 combines with J gene TRBJ1-3, with unresolved D. The CDR3 runs to 14 residues. Looked up from germline, CDR1 is MDHEN and CDR2 is SYDVKM. V lost 3 bases to trimming and J lost 3 bases, with 9 bases between them. CDR3 coding DNA: TGTGCCAGCAGTTTTTTTACTGGTGGAAACACCATATATTTT. The encoded protein is CASSFFTGGNTIYF.

DNA for the CDR3: TGTGCCAGTAGTGTCGGACAGGGGGCGGCAAACACTGAAGCTTTCTTT. This sequence encodes CASSVGQGAANTEAFF. The chain recombines TRBV19 with TRBJ1-1; TRBD1 matches 11 bases. Germline V gene lookup returns CDR1 LNHDA and CDR2 SQIVND (reference sequence). The V gene end was trimmed by 5 bases and the J gene end by 2 bases; junction bases not matched to a gene: 7. The CDR3 totals 16 residues.

V gene TRBV27 combines with J gene TRBJ1-5, with TRBD1 matching 7 bases. J was trimmed by 0 bases and V by 5 bases; bases with no gene match: 10. Per the germline V gene, CDR1 is MNHEY and CDR2 is SMNVEV (reference sequence). The CDR3 is 17 residues long. The CDR3 DNA is TGTGCCAGCAGTCCCCTTTGGGGACAGAATAGCAATCAGCCCCAGCATTTT. Protein sequence: CASSPLWGQNSNQPQHF.

The rearrangement uses TRBV6-6 and TRBJ1-2; D ambiguous. This CDR3 is 16 amino acids long. V dropped 5 bases and J dropped 0 bases, with 16 bases sitting between them. CDR1 and CDR2 from the germline V gene are MNHNY and SVGAGI (reference sequence). The CDR3 coding sequence is TGTGCCAGCAGTGGAGACGGTCCCCGATCTAACTATGGCTACACCTTC. Translation: CASSGDGPRSNYGYTF.

This clone came up once. V is TRBV10-2 and J is TRBJ2-7; TRBD1 matches at 9 bases. The CDR3 has 14 residues. V was clipped by 6 bases and J by 2 bases; unmatched bases: 5. CDR1 WSHSY and CDR2 SAAADI come from the germline V gene. CDR3 DNA: TGCGCCAGCAGAGAGGACAGGGGAACCTACGAGCAGTACTTC. Translated: CASREDRGTYEQYF.